These 16 T cell receptor beta chains share one sample of origin, sequenced in a study of blood T cell repertoires in COVID-19. Sequencing was performed with immunoSEQ multiplex PCR; in TCRdb, only in-frame clones are kept and a portion is missing. The sample contains over 70,000 clones, about four fifths of which appear only once. The specimen was peripheral blood. The origin of the receptors is a woman of 80 years or more with active or convalescent COVID-19.

V is TRBV15 and J is TRBJ1-5; D unclear. CDR1 is LNHNV, CDR2 YYDKDF, per germline (reference sequence). V dropped 0 bases and J dropped 4 bases, with 13 bases sitting between them. This CDR3 spans 16 amino acids. The CDR3, as DNA: TGTGCCACCAGCAGAGAAAGAGGAGAGAGAAATCAGCCCCAGCATTTT. Translating gives CATSRERGERNQPQHF.

The rearrangement links TRBV28 to TRBJ1-1; perhaps TRBD1 as D (5 bases). Germline-derived CDR1 and CDR2 are MDHEN and SYDVKM. V was pared by 2 bases and J by 8 bases, with 6 bases between. The CDR3 is 11 residues long. This CDR3 is CASSLGGEAFF. Here the CDR3 DNA reads TGTGCCAGCAGTTTAGGGGGGGAAGCTTTCTTT.

This clone was counted between two and nine times. The J gene is TRBJ1-1, the V gene TRBV7-9; maybe TRBD1 (6 bases). Trimming left V 5 bases short and J 1 base short, with 26 bases between. CDR1 is SEHNR and CDR2 is FQNEAQ in the germline V gene (reference sequence). The CDR3 consists of 19 residues. The CDR3 here is CASSPGGLQGPRRNTEAFF. The CDR3 DNA reads as TGTGCCAGCAGCCCGGGGGGTTTACAGGGACCCCGGAGGAACACTGAAGCTTTCTTT.

This sequence joins TRBV3-1 (or the pseudogene TRBV3-2) and TRBJ1-2; D ambiguous. Per the germline V gene, CDR1 is LGHDT and CDR2 is YNNKEL (reference sequence). The CDR3 runs 11 residues. Trimming stripped 4 bases from V and 6 bases from J, with 6 bases between. The CDR3, as DNA: TGTGCCAGCAGCCGCGGAGATGGCTACACCTTC. Its protein product is CASSRGDGYTF.

The V and J genes are TRBV5-6 and TRBJ1-2, with D hard to call. Trimming cost V 1 base and J 6 bases, with 16 bases left between them. CDR1 and CDR2 from the germline V gene are SGHDT and YYEEEE. This CDR3 comprises 15 residues. This CDR3 reads CASSLLTGIIDGYTF. CDR3 DNA sequence: TGTGCCAGCAGCTTGCTTACGGGAATAATTGATGGCTACACCTTC.

The chain carries TRBV6-5 and TRBJ2-7, with 7 bases identical to TRBD1. This CDR3 contains 14 residues. The germline gives CDR1 MNHEY, CDR2 SVGAGI. V was pared by 5 bases and J by 0 bases, with 4 bases of the junction left unmatched. The CDR3 region is CASSRQGSSYEQYF. As DNA, the CDR3 is TGTGCCAGCAGTCGACAGGGAAGCTCCTACGAGCAGTACTTC.

About this clone itself: The identical CDR3 is also encoded by other nucleotide sequences in the sample. The chain combines TRBV14 with TRBJ2-7; D remains ambiguous. Germline-derived CDR1 and CDR2 are SGHDN and FVKESK. The CDR3 is 12 amino acids. Trimming shortened V by 4 bases and J by 3 bases, and 7 bases separated the two germline ends. CDR3: CASSPSNYEQYF. CDR3 sequence (DNA): TGTGCCAGCAGCCCATCCAACTACGAGCAGTACTTC.

The rearrangement uses TRBV28 and TRBJ1-2, with D unclear. V gave up 6 bases and J gave up 4 bases, with 9 bases separating them. The CDR3 has 12 amino acids. Germline CDR1 and CDR2: MDHEN and SYDVKM. The CDR3: CASSNRVYGYTF. The CDR3 DNA reads TGTGCCAGCAGCAACCGGGTCTATGGCTACACCTTC.

The chain carries TRBV6-4 and TRBJ2-3; D possibly corresponds to TRBD2 (7 bases). The germline V gene has CDR1 MRHNA and CDR2 SNTAGT. Between the trimmed V and J ends, which lost 4 bases and 8 bases, there was a span of 13 bases. The CDR3 extends over 13 amino acids. The CDR3 nucleotides read TGTGCCAGCAGTGCCAACAGGGAGGGTACGCAGTATTTT. It is translated as CASSANREGTQYF.

V is TRBV28 and J is TRBJ1-2, with 9 bases identical to TRBD1. The germline CDR1 and CDR2 sequences are MDHEN and SYDVKM. The J segment lost 5 bases and the V segment lost 5 bases, leaving 6 bases of the junction unmatched. The length of the CDR3 is 14 residues. CDR3 DNA: TGTGCCAGCAGTCCCTCCGGGACAGGGTATGGCTACACCTTC. It specifies CASSPSGTGYGYTF.

The chain is built from TRBV25-1 and TRBJ2-2; TRBD1 aligns across 8 bases. Germline V gene sequence: CDR1 MGHDK, CDR2 SYGVNS. The V gene end was trimmed by 8 bases and the J gene end by 7 bases; junction bases not matched to a gene: 12. The CDR3 length is 15 residues. CDR3 bases: TGTGCCAGCCTCAGTCGGACAGGGTCGGGCGGGGAGCTGTTTTTT. Protein product: CASLSRTGSGGELFF.

This chain joins TRBV7-6 and TRBJ1-4; 8 nucleotides line up with TRBD1. V shed 5 bases and J 2 bases; nucleotides not matched to a gene: 10. Germline assignment: CDR1 SGHVS and CDR2 FNYEAQ. The length of the CDR3 is 17 residues. In DNA, the CDR3 is TGTGCCAGCAGCCCGGACAGGGAACTAGCCACTAATGAAAAACTGTTTTTT. Residues: CASSPDRELATNEKLFF. Full variable domain (outside the CDR3, taken from reference TRBV7-6 and TRBJ1-4): GAGVSQSPRYKVTKRGQDVALRCDPISGHVSLYWYRQALGQGPEFLTYFNYEAQQDKSGLPNDRFSAERPEGSISTLTIQRTEQRDSAMYRCASSPDRELATNEKLFFGSGTQLSVL.

The J gene is TRBJ2-2, the V gene TRBV5-6; 9 nucleotides align to TRBD2. This CDR3 has 19 amino acids. V shed 2 bases, J shed 5 bases, and the junction held 16 bases outside the gene matches. Germline assignment: CDR1 SGHDT and CDR2 YYEEEE. The CDR3 DNA reads as TGTGCCAGCAGCTTTCAGGTGGGGCTAGCGGGGTCGAGGACCGGGGAGCTGTTTTTT. Translating gives CASSFQVGLAGSRTGELFF.

The CDR3 here is CASSLRGLRWNTQYF. CDR3 DNA: TGTGCCAGCAGTCTCCGAGGATTAAGGTGGAATACGCAGTATTTT. The chain is built from TRBV6-5 and TRBJ2-3; D call uncertain. The V end lost 5 bases, the J end lost 7 bases, and 19 bases lay between the germline ends. Germline CDR1 is MNHEY and CDR2 is SVGAGI. The length of the CDR3 is 15 residues.

The CDR3 DNA reads TGCGCCAGCAGCTTGGTTAGCGGGGCTCTTTATGAGCAGTTCTTC. Translating it yields CASSLVSGALYEQFF. The chain has TRBV5-1 and TRBJ2-1; 8 bases are shared with TRBD2. Germline V lookup: CDR1 SGHRS, CDR2 YFSETQ. The CDR3 is 15 amino acids. Unmatched junction bases numbered 7, after V lost 0 bases and J lost 8 bases.

The CDR3, as DNA: TGTGCCAGCAGCTTAGATCTTAGTCACGCCGGGACCGGGGAGCTGTTTTTT. Protein product: CASSLDLSHAGTGELFF. The chain uses TRBV11-3 and TRBJ2-2; D call uncertain. The length of the CDR3 is 17 residues. V was clipped by 0 bases and J by 5 bases, with 16 bases between them. CDR1 is SGHNT and CDR2 is YENEEA in the germline V gene.